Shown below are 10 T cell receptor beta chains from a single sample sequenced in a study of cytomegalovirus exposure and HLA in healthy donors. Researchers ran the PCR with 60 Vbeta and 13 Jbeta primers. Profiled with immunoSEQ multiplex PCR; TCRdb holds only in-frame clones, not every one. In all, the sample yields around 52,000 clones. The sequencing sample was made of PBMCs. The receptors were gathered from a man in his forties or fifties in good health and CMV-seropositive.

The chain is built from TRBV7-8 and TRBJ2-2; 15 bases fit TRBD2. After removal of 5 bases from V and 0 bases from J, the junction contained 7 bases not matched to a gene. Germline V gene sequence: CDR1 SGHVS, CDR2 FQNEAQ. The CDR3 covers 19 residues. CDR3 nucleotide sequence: TGTGCCAGCAGCATGCCGGGACTAGCGGGAGGCTCGAACACCGGGGAGCTGTTTTTT. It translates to CASSMPGLAGGSNTGELFF.

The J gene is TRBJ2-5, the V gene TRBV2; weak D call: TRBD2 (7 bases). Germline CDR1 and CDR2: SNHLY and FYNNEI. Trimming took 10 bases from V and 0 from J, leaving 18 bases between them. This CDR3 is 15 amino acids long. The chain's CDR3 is CAILGGRENQETQYF. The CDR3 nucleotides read TGTGCCATCCTCGGGGGGCGGGAGAACCAAGAGACCCAGTACTTC.

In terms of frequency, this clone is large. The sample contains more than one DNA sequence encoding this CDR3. The CDR3 DNA reads TGTGCCAGCGGCACAGGATCCTCTGCCACAGATACGCAGTATTTT. Protein sequence: CASGTGSSATDTQYF. The J gene is TRBJ2-3, the V gene TRBV6-4; tentatively, D is TRBD1 (5 bases). The CDR3 sequence is 15 residues long. Deletions cut 8 bases from V and 2 bases from J, with 17 bases between. From germline, CDR1 is MRHNA and CDR2 SNTAGT.

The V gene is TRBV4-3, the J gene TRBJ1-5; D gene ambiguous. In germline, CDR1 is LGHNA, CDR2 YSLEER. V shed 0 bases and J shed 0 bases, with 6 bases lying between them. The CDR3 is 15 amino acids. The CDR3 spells CASSQDRYSNQPQHF. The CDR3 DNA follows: TGCGCCAGCAGCCAAGATCGGTATAGCAATCAGCCCCAGCATTTT.

The CDR3 protein is CASSEGQGGGEQYF. The CDR3 DNA is TGTGCCAGCAGCGAGGGACAGGGGGGAGGTGAGCAGTACTTC. V and J are TRBV13 and TRBJ2-7; 11 bases fit TRBD1. The V gene's germline CDR1 is PRHDT and CDR2 FYEKMQ (reference sequence). The CDR3 is made up of 14 amino acids. The J segment lost 7 bases and the V segment lost 5 bases, leaving 7 bases of the junction unmatched.

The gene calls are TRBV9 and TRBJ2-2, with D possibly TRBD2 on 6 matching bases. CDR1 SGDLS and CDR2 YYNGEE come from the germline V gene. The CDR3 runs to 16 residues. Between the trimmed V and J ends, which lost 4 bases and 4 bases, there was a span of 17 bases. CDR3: CASSPSAGTATGELFF. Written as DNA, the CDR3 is TGTGCCAGCAGCCCCTCCGCCGGGACTGCCACCGGGGAGCTGTTTTTT.

CDR3 amino acids: CASSEVTAGYEQYF. DNA for the CDR3: TGTGCCAGCAGTGAAGTGACAGCTGGCTACGAGCAGTACTTC. The genes are TRBV2 and TRBJ2-7, with D tentatively TRBD1 (5 bases). Trimming pared 1 base from V and 3 bases from J, leaving 10 bases between. The CDR3 runs 14 residues. Germline CDR1 SNHLY, CDR2 FYNNEI.

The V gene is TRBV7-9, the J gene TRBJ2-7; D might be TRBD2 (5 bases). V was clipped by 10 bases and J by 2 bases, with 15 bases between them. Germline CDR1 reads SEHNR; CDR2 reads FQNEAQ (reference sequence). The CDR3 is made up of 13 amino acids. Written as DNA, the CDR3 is TGTGCCACCGCCGGAGGTGGACCCTACGAGCAGTACTTC. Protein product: CATAGGGPYEQYF.

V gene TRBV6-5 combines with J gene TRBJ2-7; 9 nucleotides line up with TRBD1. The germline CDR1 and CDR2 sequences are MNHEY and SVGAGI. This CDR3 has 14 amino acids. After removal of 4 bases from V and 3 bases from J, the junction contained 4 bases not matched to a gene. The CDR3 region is CASSFRQGDYEQYF. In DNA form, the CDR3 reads TGTGCCAGCAGTTTCAGACAGGGGGACTACGAGCAGTACTTC.

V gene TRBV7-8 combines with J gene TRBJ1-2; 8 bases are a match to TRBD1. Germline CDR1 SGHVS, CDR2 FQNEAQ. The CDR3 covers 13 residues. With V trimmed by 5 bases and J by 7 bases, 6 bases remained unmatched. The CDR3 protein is CASSLDRGGGYTF. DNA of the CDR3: TGTGCCAGCAGCCTCGACAGGGGAGGTGGCTACACCTTC.